These T cell receptor beta chains were read from a single sample in a study of T cell responses to AZD1222 COVID-19 vaccine. Sequencing was performed with immunoSEQ multiplex PCR; in TCRdb, only in-frame clones are kept and a portion is missing. The sample includes approximately 90,000 clones, about nine tenths of them seen just once. The specimen comprised peripheral blood, sampled on day 0 of AZD1222 vaccination. Receptors originate from an adult in good health. CDR3s include the opening cysteine and the closing phenylalanine or tryptophan. D genes are given only for firm matches. Size is stated for part of the rows, as once, few or many counts, or as a class when the clone is expanded.

j_gene,d_gene,v_gene,len,abundance,CDR3nt,CDR3aa
TRBJ1-2,TRBD1,TRBV7-2,14,-,TGTGCCAGCAGCTCCAGGGGGCTTAGCTATGGCTACACCTTC,CASSSRGLSYGYTF
TRBJ2-3,TRBD2,TRBV9,16,-,TGTGCCAGCAGCATCCGCCTAGCGGGAGTGGCAGATACGCAGTATTTT,CASSIRLAGVADTQYF
TRBJ1-5,-,TRBV5-6,17,-,TGTGCCAGCAGCTTGAGGGGCGGGGGCTATAGCAATCAGCCCCAGCATTTT,CASSLRGGGYSNQPQHF
TRBJ2-3,-,TRBV7-8,15,-,TGTGCCAGCAGCTTAGACACGATTGACACAGATACGCAGTATTTT,CASSLDTIDTDTQYF
TRBJ1-3,-,TRBV5-1,15,once,TGCGCCAGCAGCTTGGGGGGGAGCTCTGGAAACACCATATATTTT,CASSLGGSSGNTIYF
TRBJ1-4,-,TRBV4-1,14,few,TGCGCCAGCAGCCTGGAGCTAGCCGCCGGAAAACTGTTTTTT,CASSLELAAGKLFF
TRBJ2-5,TRBD2,TRBV7-7,15,-,TGTGCCAACAACCATCGAGGGACTAAACAAGAGACCCAGTACTTC,CANNHRGTKQETQYF
TRBJ1-3,-,TRBV2,13,-,TGTGCCAGCCTCAGTGACTCGGGTTACACCATATATTTT,CASLSDSGYTIYF
TRBJ1-1,-,TRBV30,14,-,TGTGCCTGGAGTGTACATAGAGTAGGCACTGAAGCTTTCTTT,CAWSVHRVGTEAFF
TRBJ1-5,-,TRBV6-5,15,-,TGTGCCAGCAGCGATAGATGGGGTGGCAATCAGCCCCAGCATTTT,CASSDRWGGNQPQHF